The source of this TCR beta chain is a study of T cells expressing NK-cell markers. In generating TCR beta cDNA, 5'RACE template switching with UMIs was used. Reanalyzing the 5' RACE reads, TCRdb keeps one entry per CDR3 protein, without DNA. Its listing shows about 460,000 distinct CDR3 sequences. This CDR3 is built from 15 residues. Germline V CDR1 and CDR2: SGHRS, YFSETQ. The material sequenced was blood T cells: a sorted CD56 or NKG2C T cell subset, CD4+ or CD8+ T cells, or bulk PBMC T cells (not recorded which). The source is a woman between 45 and 60 years old in good health. The chain has TRBV5-1 and TRBJ2-3. The CDR3 protein is CASSLAGVFTDTQYF.